This TCR beta chain was profiled in a study of vaccination and CD4 T cells after COVID-19. Treatment given: approximately nine-day PBMC culture with coronavirus spike peptide pools or control peptides (ViraFEST assay). Before the COVID-19 pandemic (2011-2018), CD4+ T cells were obtained from the unexposed donor. This CDR3 has 13 residues. V lost 8 bases and J 0 bases, leaving 10 bases between the germline ends. CDR1 and CDR2 from the germline V gene are LNHDA and SQIVND (reference sequence). With the Oncomine TCR Beta short-read assay, DNA from cultured CD4+ T cells was sequenced. Using its own MiXCR run on the PCR reads, TCRdb lists one record per CDR3 protein. The profile shows 7,500 to 9,500 distinct CDR3 sequences, 45% of them singletons. This clonotype was observed a few times. The antigen is unknown.

The specimen sequenced was CD4+ T cells from blood, cultured in vitro. The V gene is TRBV19, the J gene TRBJ1-1, with D possibly TRBD1 on 5 matching bases. This sequence originates from a human donor in good health. DNA for the CDR3: TGTGCCAGTTCCGGGACGGTGAACACTGAAGCTTTCTTT. Translated, it gives CASSGTVNTEAFF.